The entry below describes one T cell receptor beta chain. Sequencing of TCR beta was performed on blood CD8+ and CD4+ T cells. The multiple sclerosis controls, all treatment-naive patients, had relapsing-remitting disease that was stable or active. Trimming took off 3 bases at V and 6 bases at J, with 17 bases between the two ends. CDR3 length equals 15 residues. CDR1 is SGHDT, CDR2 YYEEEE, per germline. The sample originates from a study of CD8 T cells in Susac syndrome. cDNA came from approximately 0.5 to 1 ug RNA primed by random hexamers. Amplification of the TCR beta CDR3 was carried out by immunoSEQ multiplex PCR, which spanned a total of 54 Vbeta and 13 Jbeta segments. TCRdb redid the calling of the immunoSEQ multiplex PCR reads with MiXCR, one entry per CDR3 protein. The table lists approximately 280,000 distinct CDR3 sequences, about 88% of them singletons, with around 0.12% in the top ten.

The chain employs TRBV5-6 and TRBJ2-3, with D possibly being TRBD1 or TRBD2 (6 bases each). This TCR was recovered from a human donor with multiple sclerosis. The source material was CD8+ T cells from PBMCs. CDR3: CASSSGASPRDTQYF. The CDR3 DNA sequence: TGTGCCAGCAGCTCGGGGGCTAGCCCCAGGGATACGCAGTATTTT.